This T cell receptor (beta chain) stems from a study of blood T cell repertoires in COVID-19. Under the authors' procedure: The authors estimated nucleated cell counts from reference gene primer amplification. The protocol was immunoSEQ multiplex PCR, while the TCRdb copy is restricted to in-frame clones and leaves out a portion. V and J calls and clone size are given by that table; D and trimming were obtained from the DNA. The sample contains around 70,000 clones, 80% of which appear only once. The TCR comes from a human donor in a cohort sampled during active COVID-19. Input material: peripheral blood.

The CDR3 bases are TGCGCCAGCAGCGTCGGGACAGGGGAGGAGACCCAGTACTTC. Translated, it gives CASSVGTGEETQYF. The rearrangement joins TRBV5-1 to TRBJ2-5; 10 bases line up with TRBD1. The CDR3 is made up of 14 amino acids. The V gene end was trimmed by 4 bases and the J gene end by 5 bases; junction bases not matched to a gene: 5. CDR1 and CDR2 (germline): SGHRS, YFSETQ.